A single sample is the source of the 27 T cell receptor beta chains below, sequenced in a study of blood T cell repertoires in COVID-19. The repertoire was sequenced with immunoSEQ multiplex PCR; TCRdb's copy has only in-frame clones and lacks some. The sample carries about 75,000 clones, roughly 78% recorded once. The specimen sequenced was peripheral blood. These receptors were collected from an elderly woman with active or convalescent COVID-19.

This clone was found a few times. The rearrangement uses TRBV6-5 and TRBJ1-5; D is possibly TRBD1 (5 bases). CDR1 is MNHEY, CDR2 SVGAGI, per germline. This CDR3 has 15 residues. The V end lost 6 bases, the J end lost 0 bases, and 12 bases lay between the germline ends. CDR3 in DNA: TGTGCCAGCAGCTTCCGACAGTATAGCAATCAGCCCCAGCATTTT. This translates into CASSFRQYSNQPQHF.

This clone was seen a single time. The CDR3 loop is CASSQDGMWGYTF. The CDR3 DNA follows: TGTGCCAGCAGCCAAGACGGGATGTGGGGCTACACCTTC. The rearrangement uses TRBV3-1 (or the pseudogene TRBV3-2) and TRBJ1-2; D is unresolved. Germline V gene data show CDR1 as LGHDT and CDR2 as YNNKEL (reference sequence). The CDR3 sequence is 13 residues long. V was clipped by 0 bases and J by 8 bases, with 10 bases between them.

The sample holds a few counts of this clone. The rearrangement joins TRBV13 to TRBJ2-3, with 14 bases fitting TRBD2. Per the germline V gene, CDR1 is PRHDT and CDR2 is FYEKMQ (reference sequence). The trim removed 5 bases at V and 4 bases at J, leaving 5 bases unmatched. The CDR3 spans 16 residues. In DNA form, the CDR3 reads TGTGCCAGCAGCCTCCTGGGACTAGCGGGAGCAGATACGCAGTATTTT. It encodes CASSLLGLAGADTQYF.

This clone occurred once. The chain joins TRBV29-1 to TRBJ2-5, with a possible D match to TRBD2 (5 bases). This CDR3 is 13 amino acids long. Trimming pared 2 bases from V and 2 bases from J, leaving 9 bases between. CDR1 SQVTM and CDR2 ANQGSEA come from the germline V gene. The chain's CDR3 is CSVERGLQETQYF. The CDR3 DNA is TGCAGCGTTGAAAGAGGGTTGCAAGAGACCCAGTACTTC. Looking up the rest from reference TRBV29-1 and TRBJ2-5 gives the full variable domain: SAVISQKPSRDICQRGTSLTIQCQVDSQVTMMFWYRQQPGQSLTLIATANQGSEATYESGFVIDKFPISRPNLTFSTLTVSNMSPEDSSIYLCSVERGLQETQYFGPGTRLLVL.

The chain uses TRBV4-1 and TRBJ1-1; possible D gene TRBD1, 6 bases. This CDR3 has 15 residues. Trimming took 1 base from V and 2 from J, leaving 11 bases between them. Germline values: CDR1 MGHRA, CDR2 YSYEKL. The CDR3 here is CASSQGGGVNTEAFF. CDR3 nucleotides: TGCGCCAGCAGCCAAGGAGGGGGGGTAAACACTGAAGCTTTCTTT.

J is TRBJ2-3 and V is TRBV7-2; TRBD2 agrees at 10 bases. Germline CDR1 and CDR2: SGHTA and FQGNSA. The CDR3 consists of 14 residues. V lost 6 bases to trimming and J lost 8 bases; unmatched junction nucleotides: 8. CDR3 amino acids: CASRPTSGWSTQYF. CDR3 nucleotide sequence: TGTGCCAGCAGGCCGACTAGCGGGTGGAGTACGCAGTATTTT.

The chain employs TRBV5-1 and TRBJ1-2, with D tentatively TRBD1 (6 bases). The CDR3 consists of 14 residues. Trimming took off 4 bases at V and 5 bases at J, with 15 bases between the two ends. The germline CDR1 and CDR2 sequences are SGHRS and YFSETQ. The CDR3 region is CASSMTGGGYGYTF. CDR3 DNA: TGCGCCAGCAGCATGACAGGTGGTGGGTATGGCTACACCTTC.

The chain uses TRBV7-2 and TRBJ2-7; D is ambiguous. The V and J ends lost 2 bases and 4 bases respectively, with 15 bases between them. The CDR3 runs 15 residues. Germline lookup yields CDR1 SGHTA and CDR2 FQGNSA. CDR3 sequence (DNA): TGTGCCAGCAGCTTATCTTCAGGAACCATTTACGAGCAGTACTTC. As protein: CASSLSSGTIYEQYF.

This rearrangement joins TRBV19 to TRBJ1-2; possible D gene TRBD1, 6 bases. Germline assignment: CDR1 LNHDA and CDR2 SQIVND (reference sequence). The V and J ends lost 10 bases and 2 bases respectively, with 17 bases between them. The CDR3 is made up of 14 amino acids. The CDR3 region is CATPAQGSNYGYTF. CDR3 sequence (DNA): TGTGCCACCCCCGCGCAGGGGTCGAACTATGGCTACACCTTC.

The chain joins TRBV5-1 to TRBJ2-1; 9 bases are a match to TRBD2. Germline V gene data show CDR1 as SGHRS and CDR2 as YFSETQ. Trimming took 3 bases from V and 5 from J; bases not matched to a gene: 9. The CDR3 covers 16 residues. The CDR3, as DNA: TGCGCCAGCAGCTCCCGTAGCGGGAGTGAGAACAATGAGCAGTTCTTC. Encoded protein: CASSSRSGSENNEQFF.

The chain combines TRBV7-2 with TRBJ2-7; 8 bases map to TRBD1. Trimming removed 5 bases from V and 3 bases from J; junction bases left unmatched: 9. Germline-derived CDR1 and CDR2 are SGHTA and FQGNSA. The CDR3 covers 15 residues. The CDR3 region has the DNA TGTGCCAGCAGCCGGGAACGGGACAGGTTCTACGAGCAGTACTTC. Its protein product is CASSRERDRFYEQYF.

V and J are TRBV20-1 and TRBJ2-5; no definite D call. Germline V CDR1 and CDR2: DFQATT, SNEGSKA (reference sequence). Trimming cost V 4 bases and J 1 base, with 4 bases left between them. The CDR3 runs 11 residues. CDR3 bases: TGCAGTGCTACGGGCCAAGAGACCCAGTACTTC. Translation: CSATGQETQYF.

The J gene is TRBJ2-6, the V gene TRBV19; D perhaps matches TRBD1 (6 bases). Trimming took off 9 bases at V and 2 bases at J, with 17 bases between the two ends. Germline assignment: CDR1 LNHDA and CDR2 SQIVND (reference sequence). The CDR3 runs 16 residues. CDR3 nucleotides: TGTGCCAGCCAGGGGATCGGGGTCCCTGGGGCCAACGTCCTGACTTTC. It specifies CASQGIGVPGANVLTF. The full variable domain, in which reference TRBV19 and TRBJ2-6 provide the parts outside the CDR3, is DGGITQSPKYLFRKEGQNVTLSCEQNLNHDAMYWYRQDPGQGLRLIYYSQIVNDFQKGDIAEGYSVSREKKESFPLTVTSAQKNPTAFYLCASQGIGVPGANVLTFGAGSRLTVL.

The CDR3 is CASSLAYSTYEQYF. CDR3 coding DNA: TGTGCCAGCAGCTTAGCGTACAGCACCTACGAGCAGTACTTC. This sequence joins TRBV7-2 and TRBJ2-7; no clear D gene. V lost 0 bases, J lost 2 bases, and 8 bases lay in between. The CDR3 spans 14 residues. Per germline, CDR1 SGHTA and CDR2 FQGNSA.

This chain links TRBV6-1 with TRBJ2-3, with 11 bases matching TRBD2. Germline V gene sequence: CDR1 MNHNS, CDR2 SASEGT. Unmatched junction bases numbered 9, after V lost 3 bases and J lost 7 bases. The CDR3 is 16 residues long. The CDR3 DNA sequence: TGTGCCAGCAGTGACTTGCTACTAGCGGGGGCTTATACGCAGTATTTT. This encodes CASSDLLLAGAYTQYF.

This clone has a single count. The V call is TRBV30, the J call TRBJ2-5, with TRBD2 identical over 13 bases. V lost 3 bases, J lost 3 bases, and 7 bases stayed unmatched. This CDR3 spans 16 amino acids. The V gene's germline CDR1 is GTSNPN and CDR2 SVGIG (reference sequence). The CDR3 sequence is CAWSGLAGVGEETQYF. CDR3 nucleotides: TGTGCCTGGAGCGGACTAGCGGGAGTAGGGGAAGAGACCCAGTACTTC.

This clone was counted between two and nine times. The chain couples TRBV7-2 to TRBJ2-3, with unresolved D. This CDR3 is 13 amino acids long. Trimming left V 4 bases short and J 6 bases short, with 11 bases between. Germline CDR1 SGHTA, CDR2 FQGNSA. This chain's CDR3 is CASSSLRSDTQYF. The DNA of the CDR3 is TGTGCCAGCAGCTCCTTGCGGTCCGATACGCAGTATTTT.

The rearrangement joins TRBV3-1 (or the pseudogene TRBV3-2) to TRBJ2-1; 9 bases align to TRBD2. This CDR3 has 15 residues. Germline CDR1 LGHDT, CDR2 YNNKEL (reference sequence). The V and J ends lost 4 bases and 8 bases, in that order; junction bases with no gene match: 9. The CDR3 DNA is TGTGCCAGCAGCCGTGGACTGGCGGGGGGGTATGAGCAGTTCTTC. Residues: CASSRGLAGGYEQFF.

The chain uses TRBV7-6 and TRBJ2-5; 7 bases match TRBD2. Germline loops: CDR1 SGHVS, CDR2 FNYEAQ. This CDR3 contains 14 residues. With 5 bases clipped from V and 1 base from J, the junction kept 4 bases outside the gene matches. CDR3 DNA: TGTGCCAGCAGCCCCAGACTAGCCCAAGAGACCCAGTACTTC. It yields the protein CASSPRLAQETQYF.

This sequence joins TRBV9 and TRBJ2-2, with 8 bases aligning to TRBD2. V lost 0 bases, J lost 2 bases, and 3 bases stayed unmatched. Germline V CDR1 and CDR2: SGDLS, YYNGEE. The length of the CDR3 is 16 residues. This CDR3 is CASSVDAGGNTGELFF. The CDR3 DNA reads as TGTGCCAGCAGCGTAGATGCGGGGGGAAACACCGGGGAGCTGTTTTTT.

This clone was found a few times. The gene calls are TRBV6-5 and TRBJ1-6; TRBD1 agrees at 8 bases. This CDR3 is 14 amino acids long. J lost 7 bases, V lost 6 bases, and 5 bases had no gene match. Germline lookup yields CDR1 MNHEY and CDR2 SVGAGI. Here the CDR3 reads CASRPDRVNSPLHF. Here the CDR3 DNA reads TGTGCCAGCAGGCCGGACAGGGTCAATTCACCCCTCCACTTT.

J is TRBJ2-7 and V is TRBV18, with TRBD2 as a possible D gene (5 bases). This CDR3 has 14 amino acids. With 5 bases removed from V and 2 bases from J, the gap between germline ends came to 13 bases. The V gene's germline CDR1 is KGHSH and CDR2 LQKENI. The CDR3 protein is CASSTQDGAYEQYF. CDR3 DNA: TGTGCCAGCTCAACCCAGGACGGGGCCTACGAGCAGTACTTC.

The rearrangement joins TRBV12-3 or TRBV12-4 to TRBJ1-2; no firm D call. The CDR3 spans 13 residues. Trimming took off 3 bases at V and 5 bases at J, with 10 bases between the two ends. This CDR3 is CASSFGERYGYTF. Written as DNA, the CDR3 is TGTGCCAGCAGTTTTGGGGAGAGGTATGGCTACACCTTC.

V usage is TRBV7-2 and J usage is TRBJ2-1, with TRBD2 as a possible D gene (7 bases). The germline CDR1 and CDR2 sequences are SGHTA and FQGNSA. This CDR3 contains 14 residues. V dropped 6 bases and J dropped 5 bases, with 14 bases sitting between them. CDR3 protein: CASSWGGPNNEQFF. CDR3 DNA: TGTGCCAGCAGTTGGGGGGGGCCAAACAATGAGCAGTTCTTC.

The V gene is TRBV28, the J gene TRBJ1-1, with TRBD1 matching 9 bases. Trimming took 3 bases from V and 5 from J; bases not matched to a gene: 7. The CDR3 loop spans 15 amino acids. Per germline, CDR1 MDHEN and CDR2 SYDVKM. The CDR3 loop is CASSLYRGHKTEAFF. CDR3 nucleotides: TGTGCCAGCAGTTTGTACAGGGGGCATAAAACTGAAGCTTTCTTT.

The chain recombines TRBV6-4 with TRBJ1-2; D may be TRBD1 (6 bases). This CDR3 has 14 residues. Between the trimmed V and J ends, which lost 6 bases and 7 bases, there was a span of 18 bases. Germline CDR1 MRHNA, CDR2 SNTAGT. The CDR3 DNA follows: TGTGCCAGCAGCGCGGTAGGGGGGGCCGGTGGCTACACCTTC. As protein: CASSAVGGAGGYTF.

The chain uses TRBV10-3 and TRBJ1-6, with D tentatively TRBD1 (5 bases). V was pared by 6 bases and J by 4 bases, with 7 bases between. Germline assignment: CDR1 ENHRY and CDR2 SYGVKD. The CDR3 has 13 residues. CDR3 region: CAIRDIYNSPLHF. CDR3 bases: TGTGCCATCAGGGACATTTATAATTCACCCCTCCACTTT.